This TCR beta chain was recorded in a study of post-analysis software for immune sequencing data. This clonotype was picked up many times. What it binds is not known. Looked up from germline, CDR1 is MNHEY and CDR2 is SVGAGI. CDR3 size: 15 residues. Trimming stripped 5 bases from V and 4 bases from J, with 15 bases between. Findings of the study overall: Controls showed significantly higher normalized Chao1 diversity than did multiple sclerosis patients. Controls had lower frequencies than patients of 4 or 5 TRBV segments, which included TRBV5-6, TRBV5-1 and TRBV20-1.

TCR beta libraries were prepared from cDNA with unique molecular identifiers. The yield from roughly 1 to 10 million T cells was roughly 500,000 cDNA molecules in total. TCRdb analysed the PCR reads with MiXCR anew, one entry per CDR3 protein. The sample consists of 150,000 to 200,000 distinct CDR3 sequences, about 29% of them appearing once. Material: blood. The sequence came from a girl between 5 and 17 years old with multiple sclerosis. V usage is TRBV6-5 and J usage is TRBJ2-1; no clear D. CDR3 loop: CASSRLIHSYNEQFF. DNA for the CDR3: TGTGCCAGCAGTCGACTGATCCATTCGTACAATGAGCAGTTCTTC.